Listed below are T cell receptor beta chains from one sample, sequenced in a study of ipilimumab plus nivolumab after autologous stem cell transplantation. Sequencing used immunoSEQ multiplex PCR; TCRdb keeps in-frame clones, though not all of them. This sample yields around 15,000 clones, of which 75% to 85% are seen a single time; approximately 20% belongs to the top ten. Sequenced here: PBMCs, sampled in a trial of ipilimumab plus nivolumab as post-transplant consolidation. These receptors came from a male donor with diffuse large B-cell lymphoma. Both conserved end residues are part of each CDR3. A D gene is named only where the DNA matches it firmly. Clone size, where shown, is once, few, many, or a class for clones that have expanded.

clone size	V gene	J gene	D gene	CDR3 DNA	CDR3 protein
-	TRBV5-1	TRBJ2-2	-	TGCGCCAGCAGCTTGGCCGCCACCGGGGAGCTGTTTTTT	CASSLAATGELFF
once	TRBV30	TRBJ1-2	TRBD1	TGTGCCTGGAGTGGGCCCTTGAGACAGGGGGCTCGTACCTATGGCTACACCTTC	CAWSGPLRQGARTYGYTF
few	TRBV7-9	TRBJ1-1	TRBD1	TGTGCCAGCAGCGAAACAGGGGCGATAGCTTTCTTT	CASSETGAIAFF
few	TRBV19	TRBJ1-2	TRBD1	TGTGCCAGTCTCAATTTAGGCGGGACAGGGATAGGCTATGGCTACACCTTC	CASLNLGGTGIGYGYTF
-	TRBV30	TRBJ2-3	TRBD2	TGTGCCTGGGGATTAGCGGGAGGTACAGATACGCAGTATTTT	CAWGLAGGTDTQYF
once	TRBV18	TRBJ1-5	-	TGTGCCAGCTCACCAGCATCTACAGGGTTTCAGCCCCAGCATTTT	CASSPASTGFQPQHF
-	TRBV5-1	TRBJ2-3	-	TGCGCCAGCAGCTTTTCGGGAACCCTGACAGATACGCAGTATTTT	CASSFSGTLTDTQYF
few	TRBV6-4	TRBJ2-6	-	TGTGCCAGCAGTGACTCTTCCAGGGTAGTGTCTGGGGCCAACGTCCTGACTTTC	CASSDSSRVVSGANVLTF
once	TRBV19	TRBJ1-2	TRBD1	TGTGCCAGTAGAACAGAACAGGGGAGAGGCTATGGCTACACCTTC	CASRTEQGRGYGYTF
once	TRBV13	TRBJ2-2	TRBD2	TGTGCCAGCAGCTTAGGATCCGAGGGAGGGACCGGGGAGCTGTTTTTT	CASSLGSEGGTGELFF
-	TRBV7-2	TRBJ2-5	-	TGTGCCAGCAGCTCATACGGGGAGACCCAGTACTTC	CASSSYGETQYF
-	TRBV7-9	TRBJ1-1	-	TGTGCCAGCAGATTCGGGGGTAACACTGAAGCTTTCTTT	CASRFGGNTEAFF
-	TRBV5-1	TRBJ2-3	TRBD2	TGCGCCAGCAGCTTGGACGGCGGGGGGGCCACAGATACGCAGTATTTT	CASSLDGGGATDTQYF
-	TRBV11-2	TRBJ1-3	TRBD1	TGTGCCAGCAGCCCCCGCAGGGGGCCTGGAAACACCATATATTTT	CASSPRRGPGNTIYF